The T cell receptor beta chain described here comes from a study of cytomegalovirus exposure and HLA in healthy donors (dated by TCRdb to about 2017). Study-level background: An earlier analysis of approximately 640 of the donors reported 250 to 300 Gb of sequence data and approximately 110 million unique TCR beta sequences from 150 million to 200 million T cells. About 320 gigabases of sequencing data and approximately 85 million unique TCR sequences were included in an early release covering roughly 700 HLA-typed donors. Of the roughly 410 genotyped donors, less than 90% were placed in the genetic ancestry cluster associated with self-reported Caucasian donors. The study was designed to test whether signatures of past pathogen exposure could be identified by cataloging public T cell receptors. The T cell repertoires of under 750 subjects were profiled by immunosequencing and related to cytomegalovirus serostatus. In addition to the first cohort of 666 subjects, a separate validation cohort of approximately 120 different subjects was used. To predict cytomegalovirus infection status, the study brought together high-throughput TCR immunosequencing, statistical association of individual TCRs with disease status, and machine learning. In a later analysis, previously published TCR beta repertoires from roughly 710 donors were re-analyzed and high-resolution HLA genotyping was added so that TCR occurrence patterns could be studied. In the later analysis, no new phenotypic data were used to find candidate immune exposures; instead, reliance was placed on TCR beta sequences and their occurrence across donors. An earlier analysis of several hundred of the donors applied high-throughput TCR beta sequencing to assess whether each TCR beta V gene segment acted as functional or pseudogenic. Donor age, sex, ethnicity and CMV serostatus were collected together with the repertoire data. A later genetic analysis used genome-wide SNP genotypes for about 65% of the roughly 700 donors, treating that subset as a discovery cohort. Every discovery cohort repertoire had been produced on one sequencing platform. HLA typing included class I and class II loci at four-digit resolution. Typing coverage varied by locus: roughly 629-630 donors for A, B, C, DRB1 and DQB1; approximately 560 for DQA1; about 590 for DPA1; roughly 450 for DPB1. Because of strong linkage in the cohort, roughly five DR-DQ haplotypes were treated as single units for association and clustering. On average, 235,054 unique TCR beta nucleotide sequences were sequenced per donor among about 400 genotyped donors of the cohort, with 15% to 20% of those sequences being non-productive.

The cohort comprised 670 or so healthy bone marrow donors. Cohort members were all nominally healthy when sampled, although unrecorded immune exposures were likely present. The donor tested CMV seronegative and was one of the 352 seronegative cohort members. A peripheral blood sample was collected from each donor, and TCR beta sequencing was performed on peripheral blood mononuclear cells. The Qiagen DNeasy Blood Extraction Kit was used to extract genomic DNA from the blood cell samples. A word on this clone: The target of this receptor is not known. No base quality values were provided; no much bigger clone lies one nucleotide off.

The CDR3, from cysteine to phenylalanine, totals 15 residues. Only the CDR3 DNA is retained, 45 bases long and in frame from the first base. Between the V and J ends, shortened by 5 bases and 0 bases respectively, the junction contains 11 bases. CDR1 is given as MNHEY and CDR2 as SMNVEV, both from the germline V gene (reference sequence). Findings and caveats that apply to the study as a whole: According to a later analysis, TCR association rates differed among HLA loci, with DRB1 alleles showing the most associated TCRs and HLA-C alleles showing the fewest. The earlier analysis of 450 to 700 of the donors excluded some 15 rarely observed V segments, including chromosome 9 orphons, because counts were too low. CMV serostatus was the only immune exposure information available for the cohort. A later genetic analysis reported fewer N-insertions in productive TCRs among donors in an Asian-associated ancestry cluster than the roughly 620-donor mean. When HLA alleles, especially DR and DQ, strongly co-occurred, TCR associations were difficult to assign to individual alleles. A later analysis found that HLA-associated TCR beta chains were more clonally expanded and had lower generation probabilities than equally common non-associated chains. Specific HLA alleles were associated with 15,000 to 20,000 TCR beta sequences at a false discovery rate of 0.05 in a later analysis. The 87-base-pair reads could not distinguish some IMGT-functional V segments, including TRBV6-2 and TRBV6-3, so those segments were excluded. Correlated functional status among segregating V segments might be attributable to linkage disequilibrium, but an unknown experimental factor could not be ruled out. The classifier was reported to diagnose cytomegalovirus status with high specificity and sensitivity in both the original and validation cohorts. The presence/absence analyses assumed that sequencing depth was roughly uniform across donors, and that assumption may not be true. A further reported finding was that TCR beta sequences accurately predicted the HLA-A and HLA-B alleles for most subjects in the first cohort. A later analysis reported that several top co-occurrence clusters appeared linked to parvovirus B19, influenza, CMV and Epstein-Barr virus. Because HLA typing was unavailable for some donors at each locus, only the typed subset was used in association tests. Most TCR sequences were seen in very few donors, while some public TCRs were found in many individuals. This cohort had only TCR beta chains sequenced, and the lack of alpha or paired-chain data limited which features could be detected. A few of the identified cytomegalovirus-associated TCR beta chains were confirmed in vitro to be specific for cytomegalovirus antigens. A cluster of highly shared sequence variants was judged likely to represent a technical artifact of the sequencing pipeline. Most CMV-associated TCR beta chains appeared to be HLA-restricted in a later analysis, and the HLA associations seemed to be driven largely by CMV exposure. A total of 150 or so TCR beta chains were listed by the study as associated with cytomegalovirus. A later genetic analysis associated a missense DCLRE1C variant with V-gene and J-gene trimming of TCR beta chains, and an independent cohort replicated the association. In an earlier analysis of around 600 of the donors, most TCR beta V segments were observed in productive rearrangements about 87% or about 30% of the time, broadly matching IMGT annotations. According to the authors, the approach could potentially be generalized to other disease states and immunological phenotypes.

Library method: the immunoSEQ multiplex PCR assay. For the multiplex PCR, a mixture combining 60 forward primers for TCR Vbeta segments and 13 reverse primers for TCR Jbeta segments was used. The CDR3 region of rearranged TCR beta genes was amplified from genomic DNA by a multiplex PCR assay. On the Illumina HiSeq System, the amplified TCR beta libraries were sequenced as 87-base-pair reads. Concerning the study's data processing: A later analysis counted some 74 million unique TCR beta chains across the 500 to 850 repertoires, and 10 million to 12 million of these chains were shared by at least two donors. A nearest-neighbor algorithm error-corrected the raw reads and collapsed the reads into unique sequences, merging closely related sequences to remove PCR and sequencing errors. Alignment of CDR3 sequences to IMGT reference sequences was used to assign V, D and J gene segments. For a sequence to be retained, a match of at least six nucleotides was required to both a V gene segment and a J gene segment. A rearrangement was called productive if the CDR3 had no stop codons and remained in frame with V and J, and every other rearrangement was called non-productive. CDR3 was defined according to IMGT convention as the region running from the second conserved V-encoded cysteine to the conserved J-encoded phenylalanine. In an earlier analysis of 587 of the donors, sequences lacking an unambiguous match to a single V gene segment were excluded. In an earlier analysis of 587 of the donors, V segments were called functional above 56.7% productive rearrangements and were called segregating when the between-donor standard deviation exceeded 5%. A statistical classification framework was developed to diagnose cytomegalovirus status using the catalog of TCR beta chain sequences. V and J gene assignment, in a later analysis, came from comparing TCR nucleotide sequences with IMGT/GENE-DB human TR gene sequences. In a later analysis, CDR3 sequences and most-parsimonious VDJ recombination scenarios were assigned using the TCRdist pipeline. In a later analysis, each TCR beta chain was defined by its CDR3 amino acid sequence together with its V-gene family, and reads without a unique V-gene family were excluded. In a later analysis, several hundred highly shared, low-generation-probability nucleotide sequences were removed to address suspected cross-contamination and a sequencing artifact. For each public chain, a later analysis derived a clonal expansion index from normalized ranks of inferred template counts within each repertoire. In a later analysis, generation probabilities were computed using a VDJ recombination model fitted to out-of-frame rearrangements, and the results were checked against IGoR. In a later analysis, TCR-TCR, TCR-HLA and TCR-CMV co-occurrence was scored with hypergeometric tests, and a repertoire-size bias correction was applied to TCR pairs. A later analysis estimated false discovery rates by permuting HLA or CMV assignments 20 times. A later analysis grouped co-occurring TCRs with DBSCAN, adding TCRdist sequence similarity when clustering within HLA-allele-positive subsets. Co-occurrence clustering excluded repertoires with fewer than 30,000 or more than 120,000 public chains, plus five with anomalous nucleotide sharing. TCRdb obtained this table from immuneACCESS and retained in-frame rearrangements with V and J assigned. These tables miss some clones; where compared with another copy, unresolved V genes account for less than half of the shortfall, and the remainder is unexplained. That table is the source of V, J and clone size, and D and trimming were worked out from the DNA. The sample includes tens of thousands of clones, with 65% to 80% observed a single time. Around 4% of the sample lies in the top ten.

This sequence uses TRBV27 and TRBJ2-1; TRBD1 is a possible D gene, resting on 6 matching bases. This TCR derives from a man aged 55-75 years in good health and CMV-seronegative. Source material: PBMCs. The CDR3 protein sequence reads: CASSPTGSSYNEQFF. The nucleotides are TGTGCCAGCAGTCCGACAGGAAGCTCCTACAATGAGCAGTTCTTC.